Presented here are 3 T cell receptor beta chains from one specimen sequenced in a study of T cells in Graves' hyperthyroidism and ophthalmopathy. It was RNA transcripts that yielded the amplified TCR beta CDR3 regions. With the HTBI primer set, the TCR CDR3 went through a first round of RT-PCR. Via MiXCR, TCRdb re-called the multiplex PCR reads, giving one row per CDR3 protein. This table holds some 740,000 distinct CDR3 sequences, around 15% found once. Material: blood. Every receptor here comes from a young woman with Graves' hyperthyroidism.

The chain is built from TRBV5-1 and TRBJ1-6; D is possibly TRBD1 (5 bases). Trimming cost V 2 bases and J 6 bases, with 12 bases left between them. Germline V gene sequence: CDR1 SGHRS, CDR2 YFSETQ. There are 15 residues in the CDR3. The CDR3 nucleotides read TGCGCCAGCAGCTTAAGAGCCAGGGTTAATTCACCCCTCCACTTT. Translation gives CASSLRARVNSPLHF. The full variable domain, completed using reference TRBV5-1 and TRBJ1-6, is KAGVTQTPRYLIKTRGQQVTLSCSPISGHRSVSWYQQTPGQGLQFLFEYFSETQRNKGNFPGRFSGRQFSNSRSEMNVSTLELGDSALYLCASSLRARVNSPLHFGNGTRLTVT.

Many counts were recorded for this clonotype. The V and J genes are TRBV6-2 or TRBV6-3 and TRBJ2-3, with 10 bases that match TRBD2. V lost 6 bases and J lost 2; bases outside the gene matches: 8. Germline values: CDR1 MNHEY, CDR2 SVGEGT. The CDR3 extends over 16 amino acids. For the CDR3, the DNA is TGTGCCAGCAGCTCGGGACTAGCGAGATACACAGATACGCAGTATTTT. Translating gives CASSSGLARYTDTQYF.

The rearrangement joins TRBV15 to TRBJ1-3; D unclear. CDR1 LNHNV and CDR2 YYDKDF come from the germline V gene (reference sequence). The CDR3 runs 15 residues. With 0 bases removed from V and 4 bases from J, the gap between germline ends came to 10 bases. CDR3 amino acids: CATSRDLQTGNTIYF. CDR3 DNA sequence: TGTGCCACCAGCAGAGATCTCCAAACCGGAAACACCATATATTTT.